These 29 T cell receptor beta chains were all obtained from the same sample, sequenced in a study of cytomegalovirus exposure and HLA in healthy donors. A multiplex PCR was run with 60 Vbeta primers and 13 Jbeta primers. Profiling relied on immunoSEQ multiplex PCR, and the TCRdb table lists in-frame clones only, not all of them. The profile covers around 150,000 clones, with 60% to 85% appearing a single time and around 1.3% taken by the ten largest. The sequencing input was PBMCs. These receptors came from a woman aged 40 to 49 in good health and CMV-seronegative.

This clone was recorded once. This sequence joins TRBV10-3 and TRBJ1-1; the match to TRBD1 covers 7 bases. Unmatched junction bases numbered 12, after V lost 11 bases and J lost 6 bases. The CDR3 loop spans 13 amino acids. In germline, CDR1 is ENHRY, CDR2 SYGVKD. CDR3 DNA sequence: TGTGCCCACCGAGGGGGCGATTACGCTGAAGCTTTCTTT. Its protein is CAHRGGDYAEAFF.

A word on this clone: The sample has other DNA sequences that encode this CDR3 too. V usage is TRBV28 and J usage is TRBJ1-1; D is undetermined. V was cut by 2 bases and J by 0 bases, with 4 bases left in between. This CDR3 region has 13 residues. Germline V gene data show CDR1 as MDHEN and CDR2 as SYDVKM. CDR3 residues: CASSLEVNTEAFF. The CDR3 DNA follows: TGTGCCAGCAGTTTAGAGGTGAACACTGAAGCTTTCTTT.

The V gene is TRBV6-5, the J gene TRBJ2-3; 12 nucleotides agree with TRBD2. The CDR3 loop spans 16 amino acids. Germline V gene sequence: CDR1 MNHEY, CDR2 SVGAGI. Unmatched junction bases numbered 7, after V lost 3 bases and J lost 6 bases. The DNA of the CDR3 is TGTGCCAGCAGTTATTCTAGCGGGGGGGCAAGGGATACGCAGTATTTT. Translated, it gives CASSYSSGGARDTQYF.

The rearrangement links TRBV19 to TRBJ1-1, with TRBD1 as a possible D gene (5 bases). The CDR3 has 16 amino acids. The V gene lost 3 bases and the J gene lost 8 bases, with 22 bases spanning the gap. Germline V lookup: CDR1 LNHDA, CDR2 SQIVND (reference sequence). This chain's CDR3 is CASSIGGGGRFVEAFF. CDR3 nucleotide sequence: TGTGCCAGTAGTATCGGGGGTGGAGGGCGGTTTGTGGAAGCTTTCTTT.

This chain joins TRBV7-6 and TRBJ1-5; D is ambiguous. The germline gives CDR1 SGHVS, CDR2 FNYEAQ. V lost 1 base, J lost 4 bases, and 11 bases lay in between. The CDR3 runs 15 residues. CDR3 nucleotides: TGTGCCAGCAGCTTAGGATGGGGAGGGAATCAGCCCCAGCATTTT. The encoded protein is CASSLGWGGNQPQHF.

The V call is TRBV7-9, the J call TRBJ2-5, with 8 bases identical to TRBD2. This CDR3 region has 18 residues. The germline gives CDR1 SEHNR, CDR2 FQNEAQ (reference sequence). V gave up 4 bases and J gave up 4 bases; unmatched junction bases: 17. The CDR3 loop reads CASSSPVNLRGAGETQYF. The CDR3 nucleotides read TGTGCCAGCAGCTCTCCCGTTAATCTGCGGGGGGCTGGAGAGACCCAGTACTTC.

The chain uses TRBV5-6 and TRBJ2-1; 8 bases align to TRBD2. This CDR3 is built from 17 residues. The germline V gene encodes CDR1 SGHDT and CDR2 YYEEEE. J lost 3 bases, V lost 1 base, and 9 bases had no gene match. The DNA for the CDR3 is TGTGCCAGCAGCTTGCCTTATAGCGGGGCTTTCTACAATGAGCAGTTCTTC. Amino acids: CASSLPYSGAFYNEQFF.

CDR3 sequence: CASSFGGRATQYF. Here the CDR3 DNA reads TGTGCCAGCAGTTTCGGAGGGCGGGCTACGCAGTATTTT. The chain employs TRBV9 and TRBJ2-3; a weak D match, TRBD2 (6 bases). CDR3 size: 13 residues. Germline V gene sequence: CDR1 SGDLS, CDR2 YYNGEE. Trimming stripped 5 bases from V and 8 bases from J, with 15 bases between.

The V and J genes are TRBV7-9 and TRBJ1-1; 7 nucleotides agree with TRBD1. V shed 6 bases, J shed 4 bases, and the junction held 11 bases outside the gene matches. Germline values: CDR1 SEHNR, CDR2 FQNEAQ (reference sequence). This CDR3 has 15 residues. The CDR3 nucleotides read TGTGCCAGCAGTTCAAAGACAGGGCGCTCCACTGAAGCTTTCTTT. Translating it yields CASSSKTGRSTEAFF.

The rearrangement links TRBV5-1 to TRBJ1-1; 8 nucleotides match TRBD1. The V segment lost 0 bases and the J segment 6 bases; nucleotides outside the gene matches: 10. Looked up from germline, CDR1 is SGHRS and CDR2 is YFSETQ. CDR3 length: 16 amino acids. Here the CDR3 reads CASSLGYRGYTAEAFF. CDR3 nucleotide sequence: TGCGCCAGCAGCTTGGGGTACAGGGGGTATACTGCTGAAGCTTTCTTT.

The V and J genes are TRBV10-3 and TRBJ2-3; perhaps TRBD2 as D (7 bases). CDR1 ENHRY and CDR2 SYGVKD come from the germline V gene. This CDR3 has 11 residues. V lost 8 bases, J lost 14 bases, and 17 bases lay in between. The CDR3 reads CAIGEGDGAYF. In nucleotides, the CDR3 is TGTGCCATCGGGGAGGGGGACGGCGCGTATTTT.

In its sample, this clone was seen a few times. V is TRBV27 and J is TRBJ2-5; the match to TRBD1 covers 7 bases. The CDR3 loop spans 19 amino acids. V was pared by 4 bases and J by 1 base, with 18 bases of the junction left unmatched. The germline V gene encodes CDR1 MNHEY and CDR2 SMNVEV (reference sequence). In DNA form, the CDR3 reads TGTGCCAGCAGTTGGAGCTTCGACAGGGCAGAAGGATTCCAAGAGACCCAGTACTTC. Encoded protein: CASSWSFDRAEGFQETQYF.

The chain has TRBV14 and TRBJ2-7; D remains ambiguous. CDR1 and CDR2 from the germline V gene are SGHDN and FVKESK. Trimming shortened V by 5 bases and J by 4 bases, and 6 bases separated the two germline ends. The CDR3 has 11 residues. The CDR3 DNA reads TGTGCCAGCAGCGCAGGTTACGAGCAGTACTTC. Translation gives CASSAGYEQYF. The full variable domain, completed using reference TRBV14 and TRBJ2-7, is EAGVTQFPSHSVIEKGQTVTLRCDPISGHDNLYWYRRVMGKEIKFLLHFVKESKQDESGMPNNRFLAERTGGTYSTLKVQPAELEDSGVYFCASSAGYEQYFGPGTRLTVT.

This rearrangement joins TRBV5-6 to TRBJ1-1; no definite D call. Per germline, CDR1 SGHDT and CDR2 YYEEEE. CDR3 size: 15 residues. The V gene lost 0 bases and the J gene lost 1 base, with 10 bases spanning the gap. The CDR3 loop is CASSLDIRGNTEAFF. CDR3 DNA sequence: TGTGCCAGCAGCTTGGACATTCGAGGGAACACTGAAGCTTTCTTT.

This clone was observed a few times. The genes are TRBV28 and TRBJ1-2; D not resolved. CDR1 is MDHEN, CDR2 SYDVKM, per germline. V lost 8 bases and J lost 8, with 18 bases in between. CDR3 length: 13 amino acids. CDR3 DNA: TGTGCCAGCTCCCGGGGTGGCATGAAGGGCTACACCTTC. This translates into CASSRGGMKGYTF.

This chain uses TRBV5-1 with TRBJ2-3; D unresolved. This CDR3 has 13 amino acids. Trimming left V 0 bases short and J 5 bases short, with 7 bases between. Germline V gene lookup returns CDR1 SGHRS and CDR2 YFSETQ. The CDR3 DNA reads TGCGCCAGCAGCTTGGATGTTAGAGATACGCAGTATTTT. Encoded protein: CASSLDVRDTQYF.

This clone is a singleton in its sample. J is TRBJ1-1 and V is TRBV15; D unresolved. Trimming cost V 0 bases and J 1 base, with 6 bases left between them. This CDR3 has 14 residues. CDR1 is LNHNV and CDR2 is YYDKDF in the germline V gene (reference sequence). CDR3 sequence (DNA): TGTGCCACCAGCAGAGAATCAGGGAACACTGAAGCTTTCTTT. This codes for CATSRESGNTEAFF.

This clone was observed a handful of times. At the DNA level, this CDR3 is encoded by other sequences in the same sample as well. The chain carries TRBV5-1 and TRBJ1-2; 10 positions match TRBD1. The germline gives CDR1 SGHRS, CDR2 YFSETQ. After removal of 2 bases from V and 0 bases from J, the junction contained 4 bases not matched to a gene. This CDR3 comprises 16 residues. The CDR3 coding sequence is TGCGCCAGCAGCTTAGGGGACAGGGGTTCTAACTATGGCTACACCTTC. As protein: CASSLGDRGSNYGYTF.

This rearrangement joins TRBV25-1 to TRBJ2-1; 8 bases are a match to TRBD1. Unmatched junction bases numbered 9, after V lost 5 bases and J lost 6 bases. Germline V CDR1 and CDR2: MGHDK, SYGVNS. This CDR3 is built from 15 residues. The CDR3 nucleotides read TGTGCCAGCAGTTACACGACAGGGGCGGTCAATGAGCAGTTCTTC. Translation gives CASSYTTGAVNEQFF.

This rearrangement joins TRBV7-2 to TRBJ2-5, with D tentatively TRBD2 (6 bases). The length of the CDR3 is 16 residues. V was trimmed by 5 bases and J by 4 bases, leaving 20 bases between them. Germline CDR1 is SGHTA and CDR2 is FQGNSA. CDR3 DNA: TGTGCCAGCAGCCCCCCCTTTGGAGGGTGGAGAGAGACCCAGTACTTC. It translates to CASSPPFGGWRETQYF.

The CDR3 DNA reads as TGTGCCAGCAGCCGGGACAGGGGGCGAGAAAATGAAAAACTGTTTTTT. This gives the protein CASSRDRGRENEKLFF. The genes are TRBV2 and TRBJ1-4, with 12 positions matching TRBD1. The CDR3 contains 16 residues. With V trimmed by 6 bases and J by 5 bases, 7 bases remained unmatched. Per germline, CDR1 SNHLY and CDR2 FYNNEI. Filled out from reference TRBV2 and TRBJ1-4, the complete variable domain reads EPEVTQTPSHQVTQMGQEVILRCVPISNHLYFYWYRQILGQKVEFLVSFYNNEISEKSEIFDDQFSVERPDGSNFTLKIRSTKLEDSAMYFCASSRDRGRENEKLFFGSGTQLSVL.

In its sample, this clone was seen once. This specimen includes other DNA sequences encoding the same CDR3. V gene TRBV5-1 combines with J gene TRBJ1-1; D is perhaps TRBD1 (5 bases). CDR3 length: 13 amino acids. Per germline, CDR1 SGHRS and CDR2 YFSETQ. The germline V and J ends were trimmed by 2 bases and 1 base, with 6 bases remaining between them. In nucleotides, the CDR3 is TGCGCCAGCAGCTTTGACAGGAACACTGAAGCTTTCTTT. Amino acid sequence: CASSFDRNTEAFF. Combining the CDR3 with reference TRBV5-1 and TRBJ1-1 gives the whole variable domain KAGVTQTPRYLIKTRGQQVTLSCSPISGHRSVSWYQQTPGQGLQFLFEYFSETQRNKGNFPGRFSGRQFSNSRSEMNVSTLELGDSALYLCASSFDRNTEAFFGQGTRLTVV.

V and J are TRBV5-6 and TRBJ1-1, with 10 positions matching TRBD1. The CDR3 is made up of 14 amino acids. Germline values: CDR1 SGHDT, CDR2 YYEEEE. Trimming cost V 6 bases and J 2 bases; bases outside gene matches: 4. CDR3 DNA sequence: TGTGCCAGCACCCGACAGGGGGCAAACACTGAAGCTTTCTTT. Its translation is CASTRQGANTEAFF.

This rearrangement joins TRBV2 to TRBJ2-3; 8 nucleotides match TRBD1. The CDR3 length is 13 residues. J lost 7 bases, V lost 11 bases, and 11 bases had no gene match. Germline loops: CDR1 SNHLY, CDR2 FYNNEI. CDR3 nucleotides: TGTGCCGGACAAAAGACAGGGGAATATACGCAGTATTTT. As protein: CAGQKTGEYTQYF.

This clone was counted a single time. The chain combines TRBV15 with TRBJ2-7; D may be TRBD1 (6 bases). This CDR3 region has 15 residues. Trimming shortened V by 0 bases and J by 2 bases, and 11 bases separated the two germline ends. Germline V lookup: CDR1 LNHNV, CDR2 YYDKDF (reference sequence). The CDR3 reads CATSREEGVPYEQYF. The CDR3 DNA reads as TGTGCCACCAGCAGAGAAGAGGGGGTCCCCTACGAGCAGTACTTC.

The chain has TRBV27 and TRBJ2-7; TRBD1 matches at 7 bases. V dropped 4 bases and J dropped 3; count of bases not matched to a gene: 9. Germline lookup yields CDR1 MNHEY and CDR2 SMNVEV (reference sequence). There are 15 residues in the CDR3. The CDR3 loop reads CASSYTGDRVYEQYF. The CDR3 DNA follows: TGTGCCAGCAGTTATACCGGTGACAGGGTCTACGAGCAGTACTTC.

The chain joins TRBV10-3 to TRBJ2-1; 8 nucleotides agree with TRBD2. The CDR3 runs 14 residues. Germline V gives CDR1 ENHRY, CDR2 SYGVKD. The junction had 8 bases not matched to a gene; V was cut back by 8 bases and J by 5 bases. CDR3 amino acids: CAILGGGTNNEQFF. CDR3 DNA sequence: TGTGCCATCTTGGGCGGGGGGACTAACAATGAGCAGTTCTTC.

This chain uses TRBV4-2 with TRBJ1-4; perhaps TRBD1 as D (5 bases). The CDR3 covers 15 residues. CDR1 LGHNA and CDR2 YNFKEQ come from the germline V gene. V lost 0 bases, J lost 8 bases, and 13 bases lay in between. CDR3: CASSQDVQGWEKLFF. In nucleotides, the CDR3 is TGTGCCAGCAGCCAAGATGTGCAGGGATGGGAAAAACTGTTTTTT.

This chain connects TRBV4-3 to TRBJ2-5; perhaps TRBD2 as D (7 bases). This CDR3 contains 19 residues. Trimming took 0 bases from V and 2 from J, leaving 22 bases between them. Germline V lookup: CDR1 LGHNA, CDR2 YSLEER. The CDR3 nucleotides are TGCGCCAGCAGCCAAGAGAGGTCCTGGGGGGGCACTCTTCAAGAGACCCAGTACTTC. Translated, it gives CASSQERSWGGTLQETQYF.